This TCR beta chain was observed in a study of identical twins. General study findings and limits: With abundant cord blood beta clonotypes, insertions were fewer; memory repertoires showed no such pattern.

Details on this clonotype: Its target is not known.

V gave up 6 bases and J gave up 2 bases, with 9 bases separating them. This CDR3 comprises 13 residues. Healthy Caucasians were all of the donors. A universal primer binding site was introduced by template switching. The final cDNA contained unique molecular identifiers. A single record per CDR3 protein comes from TCRdb applying MiXCR to the 5' RACE reads. The table shows 1,800,000 or so distinct CDR3 sequences, with under 35% occurring only once. The receptor was isolated from a newborn girl in good health. The sample taken for sequencing was cord blood. This chain links TRBV12-3 or TRBV12-4 with TRBJ2-3, with D unclear. The CDR3 sequence: CASRVALTDTQYF. CDR3 DNA sequence: TGTGCCAGCAGGGTTGCCCTCACAGATACGCAGTATTTT.